One sample yielded the 10 T cell receptor beta chains listed below, sequenced in a study of persistence of HIV-infected CD4 T cells. Nonspecific anti-CD3/anti-CD28 bead stimulation represents the broad CD4+ T cell repertoire. Responding CD4+ T cells were sorted by upregulation of both CD40 ligand and CD69. This was the immunoSEQ version 4 assay in survey mode. Here immunoSEQ multiplex PCR was the method, and the copy in TCRdb shows in-frame clones only, minus some. The top ten clones hold under 1.5% of a sample with roughly 41,000 clones, 80% to 90% of them seen once. Their antigens remain unidentified. The sample in question was CD4+ T cells sorted from PBMCs after roughly 17-hour stimulation, obtained from a patient who received antiretroviral therapy. The origin of the receptors is an adult man with HIV who was CMV-seropositive.

This chain links TRBV12-3 or TRBV12-4 with TRBJ1-2; D unresolved. With 2 bases removed from V and 5 bases from J, the gap between germline ends came to 9 bases. The CDR3 is 13 amino acids. CDR3 residues: CASSLQVRYGYTF. CDR3 nucleotide sequence: TGTGCCAGCAGTTTACAGGTCCGTTATGGCTACACCTTC.

The J gene is TRBJ2-7, the V gene TRBV10-2, with TRBD2 as a possible D gene (6 bases). From germline, CDR1 is WSHSY and CDR2 SAAADI. The V end was cut by 5 bases, the J end by 3 bases, with 17 bases between. The CDR3 extends over 15 amino acids. The CDR3, as DNA: TGCGCCAGCAGTAAAGGAGGGTCCGTATTCTACGAGCAGTACTTC. Translated, it gives CASSKGGSVFYEQYF.

This chain joins TRBV6-6 and TRBJ1-4; D is perhaps TRBD1 (5 bases). The V gene lost 7 bases and the J gene lost 8 bases, with 20 bases spanning the gap. Germline values: CDR1 MNHNY, CDR2 SVGAGI (reference sequence). This CDR3 comprises 15 residues. CDR3 residues: CASNKGSLEGEKLFF. CDR3 coding DNA: TGTGCCAGCAATAAGGGGAGTCTTGAGGGAGAAAAACTGTTTTTT.

V is TRBV7-8 and J is TRBJ1-6; D ambiguous. Germline V gene sequence: CDR1 SGHVS, CDR2 FQNEAQ. This CDR3 has 13 residues. The V end lost 7 bases, the J end lost 5 bases, and 9 bases lay between the germline ends. CDR3: CASNHGNNSPLHF. DNA for the CDR3: TGTGCCAGCAACCATGGGAATAATTCACCCCTCCACTTT.

V and J are TRBV7-2 and TRBJ1-5; D gene ambiguous. Germline V lookup: CDR1 SGHTA, CDR2 FQGNSA. The CDR3 is made up of 16 amino acids. With 1 base removed from V and 4 bases from J, the gap between germline ends came to 14 bases. The CDR3 nucleotides are TGTGCCAGCAGCTTAGAAGTGGGCAGGATAAATCAGCCCCAGCATTTT. It translates to CASSLEVGRINQPQHF.

V is TRBV5-4 and J is TRBJ2-7, with D tentatively TRBD2 (6 bases). From germline, CDR1 is SGHNT and CDR2 YYREEE (reference sequence). There are 15 residues in the CDR3. V was cut by 6 bases and J by 0 bases, with 16 bases left in between. CDR3 amino acids: CASTSRGLPSYEQYF. The CDR3 coding sequence is TGTGCCAGCACCTCGAGGGGACTTCCCTCCTACGAGCAGTACTTC.

As concerns this clone: Compared with germline, one end of the junction differs, possibly owing to a read error. Other nucleotide sequences from this sample produce the same CDR3. The chain carries TRBV18 and TRBJ1-5; D call uncertain. This CDR3 is built from 14 residues. Germline values: CDR1 KGHSH, CDR2 LQKENI. The CDR3, as DNA: TGTGCCAGCTCACCAAGGGTCTCTAATCAACCCCAGCATTTT. It yields the protein CASSPRVSNQPQHF.

The V call is TRBV6-5, the J call TRBJ1-2; D possibly corresponds to TRBD1 (6 bases). Germline values: CDR1 MNHEY, CDR2 SVGAGI. The CDR3 runs 14 residues. V was trimmed by 2 bases and J by 4 bases, leaving 11 bases between them. The CDR3 loop reads CASSYKDSLYGYTF. Written as DNA, the CDR3 is TGTGCCAGCAGTTACAAGGACAGTCTCTATGGCTACACCTTC.

The chain carries TRBV11-3 and TRBJ2-2, with D tentatively TRBD2 (5 bases). Trimming removed 6 bases at V and 0 bases at J, with 14 bases between. CDR3 length equals 16 residues. CDR1 and CDR2 (germline): SGHNT, YENEEA. The CDR3 nucleotides are TGTGCCAGCAGAAAAGAGGGCTCCTCGAACACCGGGGAGCTGTTTTTT. Translated, it gives CASRKEGSSNTGELFF.

The chain couples TRBV7-6 to TRBJ2-6; TRBD1 might be the D (6 bases). Germline loops: CDR1 SGHVS, CDR2 FNYEAQ. Trimming took 5 bases from V and 4 from J, leaving 12 bases between them. This CDR3 has 15 amino acids. The CDR3 loop is CASSRGTGGANVLTF. The CDR3 DNA is TGTGCCAGCAGCAGGGGGACGGGGGGGGCCAACGTCCTGACTTTC.